This T cell receptor (beta chain) was retrieved from a study of T cell changes during pregnancy in multiple sclerosis. Profiling relied on immunoSEQ multiplex PCR, and the TCRdb table lists in-frame clones only, not all of them. Of around 36,000 clones listed, roughly 90% are singletons. The CDR3 runs to 14 residues. Unmatched junction bases numbered 6, after V lost 0 bases and J lost 8 bases. Per the germline V gene, CDR1 is SGHVS and CDR2 is FQNEAQ. The sample in question was CD4+ T cells from peripheral blood mononuclear cells, obtained in the third trimester of pregnancy. The rearrangement joins TRBV7-8 to TRBJ1-2; 7 bases fit TRBD1. The source of this sequence is a female donor with multiple sclerosis, enrolled in a pregnancy study. CDR3 nucleotides: TGTGCCAGCAGCTTAGCGAGGGGGCCGGGGGGCTACACCTTC. This translates into CASSLARGPGGYTF.